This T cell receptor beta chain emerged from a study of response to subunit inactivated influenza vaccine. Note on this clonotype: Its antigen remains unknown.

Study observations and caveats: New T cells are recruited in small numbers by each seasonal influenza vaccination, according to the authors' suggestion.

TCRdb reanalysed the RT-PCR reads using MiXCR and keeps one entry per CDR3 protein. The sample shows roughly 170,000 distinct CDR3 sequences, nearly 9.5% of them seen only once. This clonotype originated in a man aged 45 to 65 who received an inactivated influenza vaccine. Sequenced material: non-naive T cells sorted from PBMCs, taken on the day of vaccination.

CDR3: CASSESVLLAGKNEQFF. Written as DNA, the CDR3 is TGCGCCAGCAGTGAGTCGGTCCTACTAGCGGGGAAGAATGAGCAGTTCTTC. This chain uses TRBV10-1 with TRBJ2-1, with 10 bases aligning to TRBD2. Trimming took 0 bases from V and 7 from J; bases not matched to a gene: 9. CDR1 and CDR2 from the germline V gene are WNHNN and SYGVQD (reference sequence). CDR3 length equals 17 residues.